This TCR beta chain was found in a study of blood T cell repertoires in COVID-19. Authors' data handling: Using reference gene primer amplification, nucleated cell counts were estimated. Generated by immunoSEQ multiplex PCR, the TCRdb table keeps only in-frame clones and is missing some. The V and J calls and clone size are taken from that table; D and trimming were inferred from the DNA. The table includes 400,000 to 550,000 clones, 87% detected once. CDR3 size: 14 residues. Germline lookup yields CDR1 ENHRY and CDR2 SYGVKD. The trim removed 10 bases at V and 2 bases at J, leaving 7 bases unmatched. The genes are TRBV10-3 and TRBJ2-7; 11 bases fit TRBD2. Sequencing used PBMCs or T cells enriched from blood (not recorded which). This TCR was recovered from a woman aged 18-29 years with acute COVID-19. The chain's CDR3 is CATRISGRAYEQYF. CDR3 sequence (DNA): TGTGCCACCCGTATTAGCGGGAGGGCCTACGAGCAGTACTTC.